The 18 T cell receptor beta chains below come from one sample, sequenced in a study of cytomegalovirus exposure and HLA in healthy donors. Repertoires were generated with immunoSEQ multiplex PCR, while TCRdb's copy carries only in-frame clones and drops some. This table has around 300,000 clones, approximately 90% appearing once. What was sequenced was PBMCs. Receptor source: a woman younger than 30 in good health and CMV-seronegative.

This clone appeared a few times. The genes are TRBV10-3 and TRBJ1-6, with 9 bases fitting TRBD1. CDR3 size: 14 residues. In germline, CDR1 is ENHRY, CDR2 SYGVKD. J lost 10 bases, V lost 2 bases, and 3 bases had no gene match. The CDR3 DNA reads TGTGCCATCAGTGAGATGGGACAGGGATCACCCCTCCACTTT. It encodes CAISEMGQGSPLHF.

This chain joins TRBV2 and TRBJ2-1, with D possibly matching TRBD1 (7 bases). V shed 11 bases and J shed 1 base, with 21 bases lying between them. CDR1 and CDR2 from the germline V gene are SNHLY and FYNNEI. The CDR3 loop spans 16 amino acids. The CDR3 bases are TGTGCCGACAGGGAGGTCGGGGGAACGTCCTACAATGAGCAGTTCTTC. Its translation is CADREVGGTSYNEQFF.

The CDR3 region is CASSPPTGGGKNIQYF. The DNA for the CDR3 is TGTGCCAGCTCACCCCCGACAGGGGGTGGCAAAAACATTCAGTACTTC. The rearrangement uses TRBV18 and TRBJ2-4; 9 bases match TRBD1. The V segment lost 3 bases and the J segment 3 bases; nucleotides outside the gene matches: 6. Germline loops: CDR1 KGHSH, CDR2 LQKENI. This CDR3 region has 16 residues.

The chain joins TRBV27 to TRBJ1-1; D not resolved. This CDR3 contains 15 residues. Trimming took off 5 bases at V and 4 bases at J, with 17 bases between the two ends. Germline CDR1 MNHEY, CDR2 SMNVEV (reference sequence). This CDR3 is CASSPYTALGTEAFF. The CDR3 DNA reads TGTGCCAGCAGTCCCTATACAGCACTAGGCACTGAAGCTTTCTTT.

This chain links TRBV27 with TRBJ2-7; no reliable D call. V lost 6 bases to trimming and J lost 2 bases, with 8 bases between them. The CDR3 extends over 12 amino acids. The germline V gene has CDR1 MNHEY and CDR2 SMNVEV (reference sequence). The CDR3 here is CASRTGAYEQYF. CDR3 bases: TGTGCCAGCAGGACCGGAGCCTACGAGCAGTACTTC.

The rearrangement uses TRBV6-5 and TRBJ1-4; 9 positions agree with TRBD1. This CDR3 has 15 amino acids. V was pared by 6 bases and J by 8 bases, with 10 bases of the junction left unmatched. Germline CDR1 and CDR2: MNHEY and SVGAGI. The CDR3 region is CASRVMGQGREKLFF. In nucleotides, the CDR3 is TGTGCCAGCAGAGTGATGGGACAGGGAAGAGAAAAACTGTTTTTT.

This clone appeared a few times. The CDR3 DNA sequence: TGTGCCAACAAGGAGAGGGAGGGAGTCCTCCACGAGCAGTACTTC. It codes for CANKEREGVLHEQYF. The chain combines TRBV2 with TRBJ2-7; 7 bases match TRBD2. The germline V gene encodes CDR1 SNHLY and CDR2 FYNNEI. The CDR3 is 15 amino acids. The V segment lost 10 bases and the J segment 5 bases; nucleotides outside the gene matches: 17.

This rearrangement joins TRBV9 to TRBJ2-5; tentatively, D is TRBD2 (6 bases). CDR1 is SGDLS, CDR2 YYNGEE, per germline. V lost 0 bases and J lost 5, with 11 bases in between. The CDR3 is 14 residues long. This chain's CDR3 is CASSVGGNWETQYF. The CDR3 DNA sequence: TGTGCCAGCAGCGTAGGCGGGAACTGGGAGACCCAGTACTTC.

This rearrangement joins TRBV7-3 to TRBJ2-7; D may be TRBD2 (6 bases). This CDR3 has 18 residues. V lost 1 base, J lost 1 base, and 20 bases lay in between. Germline CDR1 and CDR2: SGHTA and FQGTGA. CDR3 in DNA: TGTGCCAGCAGCTTAAAGATTTATATCGGGAGCCGTTCCTACGAGCAGTACTTC. Encoded protein: CASSLKIYIGSRSYEQYF. The full variable domain, its missing parts supplied by reference TRBV7-3 and TRBJ2-7, is GAGVSQTPSNKVTEKGKYVELRCDPISGHTALYWYRQSLGQGPEFLIYFQGTGAADDSGLPNDRFFAVRPEGSVSTLKIQRTERGDSAVYLCASSLKIYIGSRSYEQYFGPGTRLTVT.

This sequence joins TRBV19 and TRBJ2-2, with a possible D match to TRBD2 (5 bases). Germline V gives CDR1 LNHDA, CDR2 SQIVND (reference sequence). This CDR3 has 12 residues. V lost 4 bases, J lost 6 bases, and 6 bases lay in between. The CDR3 here is CASSKGAGELFF. The CDR3 DNA sequence: TGTGCCAGTAGTAAGGGAGCCGGGGAGCTGTTTTTT.

V gene TRBV10-2 combines with J gene TRBJ2-2; TRBD1 is a possible D gene (6 bases). Germline CDR1 is WSHSY and CDR2 is SAAADI. The V gene lost 6 bases and the J gene lost 6 bases, with 11 bases spanning the gap. The CDR3 consists of 13 residues. CDR3 region: CASRDSLPGELFF. CDR3 sequence (DNA): TGCGCCAGCAGGGACAGCTTACCCGGGGAGCTGTTTTTT.

This sequence joins TRBV7-2 and TRBJ2-7, with 7 nucleotides matching TRBD2. Unmatched junction bases numbered 6, after V lost 2 bases and J lost 2 bases. The CDR3 totals 15 residues. Germline V gene lookup returns CDR1 SGHTA and CDR2 FQGNSA. The CDR3 region is CASSLSGGPPYEQYF. CDR3 DNA sequence: TGTGCCAGCAGCTTATCGGGAGGCCCCCCCTACGAGCAGTACTTC.

The chain has TRBV2 and TRBJ1-5; D is possibly TRBD1 (5 bases). In germline, CDR1 is SNHLY, CDR2 FYNNEI. The length of the CDR3 is 12 residues. Trimming took off 7 bases at V and 6 bases at J, with 10 bases between the two ends. CDR3 nucleotides: TGTGCCAGCATGGGACTGGTTCAGCCCCAGCATTTT. This translates into CASMGLVQPQHF.

The rearrangement uses TRBV10-3 and TRBJ1-1; D is unresolved. Germline V gene sequence: CDR1 ENHRY, CDR2 SYGVKD. This CDR3 has 13 amino acids. Trimming cost V 2 bases and J 1 base, with 5 bases left between them. CDR3 bases: TGTGCCATCAGTGAGACAGAGAACACTGAAGCTTTCTTT. It yields the protein CAISETENTEAFF.

The chain couples TRBV27 to TRBJ1-5; the D is unclear. V shed 6 bases and J shed 5 bases, with 17 bases lying between them. Germline V gene sequence: CDR1 MNHEY, CDR2 SMNVEV (reference sequence). The CDR3 is 15 amino acids. As DNA, the CDR3 is TGTGCCAGCAGCTCCCTGGTGGAGGGTCATCAGCCCCAGCATTTT. Residues: CASSSLVEGHQPQHF.

This clone was seen a handful of times. The chain couples TRBV11-2 to TRBJ2-7; D is ambiguous. CDR3 size: 15 residues. V was shortened by 7 bases and J by 3 bases, with 19 bases between the two germline ends. Germline V lookup: CDR1 SGHAT, CDR2 FQNNGV. The CDR3 DNA follows: TGTGCCAGCAACACCCCAGCGAGCAACTTCTACGAGCAGTACTTC. This encodes CASNTPASNFYEQYF.

This clone appeared a few times. The J gene is TRBJ2-7, the V gene TRBV9, with D possibly being TRBD2 (5 bases). Germline CDR1 is SGDLS and CDR2 is YYNGEE. Trimming took 0 bases from V and 1 from J, leaving 5 bases between them. The CDR3 has 13 amino acids. The CDR3 sequence: CASSVGESYEQYF. As DNA, the CDR3 is TGTGCCAGCAGCGTAGGGGAGTCCTACGAGCAGTACTTC.

CDR3 residues: CASSLLREPGREQFF. CDR3 DNA: TGCGCCAGCAGCTTGTTGCGGGAACCCGGCCGTGAGCAGTTCTTC. The genes are TRBV5-1 and TRBJ2-1, with D possibly matching TRBD2 (6 bases). The CDR3 runs 15 residues. In germline, CDR1 is SGHRS, CDR2 YFSETQ. Trimming stripped 1 base from V and 9 bases from J, with 17 bases between.